This TCR beta chain appears in the sequencing data of a study of T cell responses to AZD1222 COVID-19 vaccine. Study-wide findings and caveats: The donors showed a predominance of white British ancestry and of females, with possible underestimation of clonal diversity. A rise in Spike-specific TCR breadth and depth followed two AZD1222 doses. At study baseline, merely about 6 AZD1222 recipients were seropositive.

CDR3 length: 15 amino acids. The V segment lost 4 bases and the J segment 4 bases; nucleotides outside the gene matches: 5. CDR1 is MGHDK and CDR2 is SYGVNS in the germline V gene. This clone was seen a few times. Its antigen is as yet unknown. The assay was immunoSEQ multiplex PCR, and TCRdb's table has in-frame clones only and misses some. The sample consists of roughly 120,000 clones, about 89% of them appearing once. This TCR derives from an adult who received the AZD1222 COVID-19 vaccine. Sequencing was performed on peripheral blood, taken 28 days after the second AZD1222 dose. The V gene is TRBV25-1, the J gene TRBJ2-1; 9 bases line up with TRBD2. CDR3 region: CASSVAGVRYNEQFF. The CDR3 nucleotides read TGTGCCAGCAGTGTAGCGGGAGTAAGGTACAATGAGCAGTTCTTC.